These T cell receptor beta chains were read from a single sample in a study of blood T cells in healthy people across ages. MiXCR, run by TCRdb on the 5' RACE reads, gives a single entry per CDR3 protein. The data show approximately 810,000 distinct CDR3 sequences, under 35% seen once. Sequenced sample: blood. The receptors originated from a woman at least 80 years old in good health. The CDR3 runs from the conserved cysteine through the conserved F or W. Fields, in order: J gene, clone size, D gene, CDR3 length, V gene, CDR3 DNA, CDR3 protein. D genes are given only for firm matches. Rows may omit the clone size; those that give it use once, few, many or a size class.

TRBJ2-7,.,.,15,TRBV3-1,TGTGCCAGCAGCCCCTCTCGGGGGCACTCCTACGAGCAGTACTTC,CASSPSRGHSYEQYF
TRBJ1-2,many,.,14,TRBV29-1,TGCAGCGTTGAACACGGAGAGGGGAACTATGGCTACACCTTC,CSVEHGEGNYGYTF
TRBJ2-1,many,TRBD2,16,TRBV29-1,TGCAGCGTTGAAAGGGTAGCGGGGGAAAGTGGAGATGAGCAGTTCTTC,CSVERVAGESGDEQFF
TRBJ2-6,many,.,15,TRBV7-2,TGTGCCAGCAGCTTACTAGTTTCTGGGGCCAACGTCCTGACTTTC,CASSLLVSGANVLTF
TRBJ1-2,.,.,14,TRBV10-2,TGCGCCAGCAGTAACGACAGTTCTAACTATGGCTACACCTTC,CASSNDSSNYGYTF
TRBJ2-5,many,TRBD2,18,TRBV12-3/TRBV12-4,TGTGCCAGCAGTCCCGGCAAGGGTAGCGGGGGCGGGCAAGAGACCCAGTACTTC,CASSPGKGSGGGQETQYF
TRBJ2-1,few,.,12,TRBV20-1,TGCAGTGCTAGCGCCAGCTGTGATGAGCAGTTCTTC,CSASASCDEQFF
TRBJ2-5,.,TRBD2,16,TRBV20-1,TGCAGTGCTGGAAGTGATCTAGCGGGAGGGGAAGAGACCCAGTACTTC,CSAGSDLAGGEETQYF
TRBJ2-4,.,.,12,TRBV3-1,TGTGCCAGCAAACGACAGAGAAACATTCAGTACTTC,CASKRQRNIQYF
TRBJ2-3,.,.,17,TRBV6-1,TGTGCCAGCAGCGAGACCCCAGTCGGAAGAGGAGAGGATACGCAGTATTTT,CASSETPVGRGEDTQYF
TRBJ2-2,.,.,16,TRBV9,TGTGCCAGCAGCGTAGAATCCTGGGGATTCCCCGGGGAGCTGTTTTTT,CASSVESWGFPGELFF
TRBJ1-2,many,TRBD1,15,TRBV7-2,TGTGCCAGCAGCTCCATGGGACAGGGGAACTATGGCTACACCTTC,CASSSMGQGNYGYTF
TRBJ2-5,.,TRBD2,17,TRBV7-2,TGTGCCAGCAGCTCCGGACTAGCGGGAATTTTAGGAGAGACCCAGTACTTC,CASSSGLAGILGETQYF
TRBJ1-4,.,TRBD1,18,TRBV4-2,TGTGCCAGCAGCCCACGGACAGGGGCTCGCTCAACTAATGAAAAACTGTTTTTT,CASSPRTGARSTNEKLFF
TRBJ2-3,.,TRBD1,15,TRBV4-3,TGCGCCAGCAGCTTGGCTGACAGGGGTGAAGATACGCAGTATTTT,CASSLADRGEDTQYF
TRBJ2-1,few,TRBD1,16,TRBV12-3/TRBV12-4,TGTGCCAGCAGCCACAGGGGGCTGTCGACCTACAATGAGCAGTTCTTC,CASSHRGLSTYNEQFF
TRBJ2-1,.,.,16,TRBV18,TGTGCCAGCTCACCACCAAGGAGCAGGAAGGACAATGAGCAGTTCTTC,CASSPPRSRKDNEQFF
TRBJ2-5,once,.,15,TRBV7-2,TGTGCCAGCAGGGGGGCTAGCCGTTACCAAGAGACCCAGTACTTC,CASRGASRYQETQYF
TRBJ2-7,many,.,14,TRBV3-1,TGTGCCAGCAGCCAAGCCGCAGGGAACTACGAGCAGTACTTC,CASSQAAGNYEQYF
TRBJ2-1,.,TRBD1,16,TRBV18,TGTGCCAGCTCACCCCCGAACAGGGGGTGGGAGAATGAGCAGTTCTTC,CASSPPNRGWENEQFF